The 8 T cell receptor beta chains presented below share a single source sample, sequenced in a study of shared clonotypes between healthy human individuals. The naive CD8 fraction comprised CD45RO-negative cells positively selected for CCR7 and excluded terminally differentiated effector memory CD45RA+ cells. Assay used: immunoSEQ multiplex PCR; TCRdb lists only in-frame clones, some missing. The sample shows around 2,000,000 clones, approximately 94% of them seen only once. The sequenced sample was naive CD8+ T cells from PBMCs. These receptors all come from a man between 18 and 29 years old in good health. Some clones in this sample may be carry-over from other donors' samples.

The rearrangement joins TRBV6-6 to TRBJ1-5; D remains unclear. This CDR3 has 16 amino acids. V shed 7 bases and J shed 5 bases, with 21 bases lying between them. Germline CDR1 and CDR2: MNHNY and SVGAGI (reference sequence). CDR3 protein: CASKEGIAIRDQPQHF. CDR3 sequence (DNA): TGTGCCAGCAAGGAGGGAATCGCTATTCGAGATCAGCCCCAGCATTTT.

This clone came up once. The chain combines TRBV29-1 with TRBJ2-2; maybe TRBD2 (6 bases). The length of the CDR3 is 14 residues. From germline, CDR1 is SQVTM and CDR2 ANQGSEA. V shed 3 bases and J shed 3 bases, with 11 bases lying between them. The CDR3 here is CSVDDSGHTGELFF. DNA of the CDR3: TGCAGCGTTGATGATAGCGGACACACCGGGGAGCTGTTTTTT.

V usage is TRBV7-3 and J usage is TRBJ1-1; D is unclear. V was pared by 5 bases and J by 8 bases, with 15 bases between. The CDR3 covers 13 residues. CDR1 and CDR2 from the germline V gene are SGHTA and FQGTGA. The CDR3 DNA follows: TGTGCCAGCAGCCTCGGACCGCGCGCCGAAGCTTTCTTT. Translating gives CASSLGPRAEAFF.

This clone was counted a single time. The rearrangement uses TRBV19 and TRBJ2-1; unclear D gene. The CDR3 runs 14 residues. V gave up 2 bases and J gave up 1 base, with 6 bases separating them. Germline values: CDR1 LNHDA, CDR2 SQIVND (reference sequence). CDR3 nucleotide sequence: TGTGCCAGTAGTATACTGGCATCCTACAATGAGCAGTTCTTC. Translating gives CASSILASYNEQFF.

The chain recombines TRBV10-3 with TRBJ2-1; D is unclear. Germline V gene sequence: CDR1 ENHRY, CDR2 SYGVKD. There are 13 residues in the CDR3. Trimming stripped 7 bases from V and 7 bases from J, with 14 bases between. In DNA form, the CDR3 reads TGTGCCATCATTGGATCGTTATGGAATGAGCAGTTCTTC. As protein: CAIIGSLWNEQFF.

The J gene is TRBJ2-7, the V gene TRBV7-9, with D perhaps matching TRBD1 (7 bases). Germline lookup yields CDR1 SEHNR and CDR2 FQNEAQ (reference sequence). The germline V and J ends were trimmed by 3 bases and 1 base, with 13 bases remaining between them. The CDR3 runs to 15 residues. For the CDR3, the DNA is TGTGCCAGCAGCTTTAAGACAGGGACTTCCTACGAGCAGTACTTC. This encodes CASSFKTGTSYEQYF.

The chain's CDR3 is CASSYNGVSEAFF. The CDR3 region has the DNA TGTGCCAGCAGTTACAATGGGGTCAGTGAAGCTTTCTTT. The chain recombines TRBV6-5 with TRBJ1-1; D gene uncertain. V lost 2 bases to trimming and J lost 7 bases, with 11 bases between them. The germline V gene has CDR1 MNHEY and CDR2 SVGAGI. This CDR3 has 13 residues.

This clone came up once. The gene calls are TRBV10-2 and TRBJ1-1; weak D call: TRBD1 (5 bases). V was pared by 6 bases and J by 5 bases, with 13 bases between. The V gene's germline CDR1 is WSHSY and CDR2 SAAADI. This CDR3 spans 13 amino acids. In nucleotides, the CDR3 is TGCGCCAGCAGGGCTGGCGGGGGTACTGAAGCTTTCTTT. Translated, it gives CASRAGGGTEAFF.